The source of this TCR beta chain is a study of T cell responses to AZD1222 COVID-19 vaccine. Looking at the study overall: Analysis merged second doses at about 4 or about 12 weeks. Broader study findings: Increases in Spike-specific TCR breadth and depth were seen after two AZD1222 doses. Donor demographics were predominantly white British with a female majority; clonal diversity may be underestimated.

Assay: immunoSEQ multiplex PCR; the TCRdb copy retains only in-frame clones and omits some. The sample shows about 140,000 clones, more than 90% of them seen only once. Germline loops: CDR1 MNHEY, CDR2 SMNVEV (reference sequence). This CDR3 region has 13 residues. Note on this clone: Its antigen is still unknown. A junction boundary mismatches the germline segment, possibly from a read error.

The chain is built from TRBV27 and TRBJ2-7; D is tentatively TRBD1 or TRBD2 (5 bases each). This TCR was sampled from an adult in good health. Sample: peripheral blood, taken on day 0 of AZD1222 vaccination. This CDR3 reads CASSLSWDHEQYF. CDR3 in DNA: TGTGCCAGCAGCTTATCGTGGGACCACGAGCAGTACTTC.